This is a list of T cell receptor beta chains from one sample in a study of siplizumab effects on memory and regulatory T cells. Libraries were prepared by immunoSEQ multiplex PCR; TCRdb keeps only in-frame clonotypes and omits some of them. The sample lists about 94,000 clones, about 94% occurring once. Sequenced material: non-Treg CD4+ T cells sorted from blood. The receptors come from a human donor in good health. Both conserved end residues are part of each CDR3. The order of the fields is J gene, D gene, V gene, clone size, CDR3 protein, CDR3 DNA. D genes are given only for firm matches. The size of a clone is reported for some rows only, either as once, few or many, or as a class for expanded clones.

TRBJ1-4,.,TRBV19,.,CASSIDHGEKLFF,TGTGCCAGTAGTATAGATCACGGTGAAAAACTGTTTTTT
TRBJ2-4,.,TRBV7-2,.,CASSSSGTRNIQYF,TGTGCCAGCAGCTCCTCGGGGACCAGAAACATTCAGTACTTC
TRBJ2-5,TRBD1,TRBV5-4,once,CASSPPNGTGEETQYF,TGTGCCAGCAGCCCTCCGAATGGGACAGGGGAAGAGACCCAGTACTTC
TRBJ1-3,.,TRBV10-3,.,CAISDQGQIGNTIYF,TGTGCCATCAGTGACCAGGGGCAAATTGGAAACACCATATATTTT
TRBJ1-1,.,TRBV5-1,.,CASSKDGNTEAFF,TGCGCCAGCAGCAAGGACGGTAACACTGAAGCTTTCTTT
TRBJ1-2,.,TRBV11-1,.,CASSPRDAYGYTF,TGTGCCAGCAGCCCACGGGACGCCTATGGCTACACCTTC
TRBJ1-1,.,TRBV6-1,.,CASKSPSNTEAFF,TGTGCCAGCAAGAGTCCATCAAACACTGAAGCTTTCTTT
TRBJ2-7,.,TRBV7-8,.,CASSSQGLGKYEQYF,TGTGCCAGCAGCTCCCAGGGACTGGGCAAATACGAGCAGTACTTC
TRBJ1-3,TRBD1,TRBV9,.,CASSIRGQGENTIYF,TGTGCCAGCAGCATACGGGGACAGGGTGAAAACACCATATATTTT
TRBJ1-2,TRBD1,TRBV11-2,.,CASSSGTGDYGYTF,TGTGCCAGCAGCTCTGGGACAGGGGACTATGGCTACACCTTC
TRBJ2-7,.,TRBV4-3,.,CASSQDKAKTHEQYF,TGCGCCAGCAGCCAAGACAAGGCCAAAACTCACGAGCAGTACTTC
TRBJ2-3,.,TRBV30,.,CAWQGTDTQYF,TGTGCCTGGCAGGGCACAGATACGCAGTATTTT
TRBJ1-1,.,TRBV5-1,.,CASSSGPTNTEAFF,TGCGCCAGCAGCTCCGGACCTACGAACACTGAAGCTTTCTTT
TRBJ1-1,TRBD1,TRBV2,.,CASSSVQGIVGGTEAFF,TGTGCCAGCAGTAGCGTACAGGGGATCGTCGGGGGGACTGAAGCTTTCTTT
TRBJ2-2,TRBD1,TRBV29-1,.,CSTRDRGLPGELFF,TGCAGCACCCGGGACAGGGGGCTTCCCGGGGAGCTGTTTTTT
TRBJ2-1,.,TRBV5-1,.,CASSQGPTGEQFF,TGCGCCAGCAGCCAGGGCCCCACGGGTGAGCAGTTCTTC
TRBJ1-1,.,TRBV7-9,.,CASSSPSTGRGNTEAFF,TGTGCCAGCAGCTCCCCCTCCACAGGACGGGGGAACACTGAAGCTTTCTTT
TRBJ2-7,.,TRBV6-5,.,CASRPRQGDYEQYF,TGTGCCAGCAGACCCCGCCAGGGTGACTACGAGCAGTACTTC
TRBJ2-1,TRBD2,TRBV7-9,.,CASSSTSGRFANEQFF,TGTGCCAGCAGCTCGACTAGCGGGAGATTTGCAAATGAGCAGTTCTTC
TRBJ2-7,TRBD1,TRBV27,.,CASSLPTGAYEQYF,TGTGCCAGCAGTTTACCCACAGGGGCCTACGAGCAGTACTTC
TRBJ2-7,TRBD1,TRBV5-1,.,CASSLEGTGSYEQYF,TGCGCCAGCAGCTTGGAAGGGACAGGGTCCTACGAGCAGTACTTC
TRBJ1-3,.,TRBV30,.,CAWKYGNTIYF,TGTGCCTGGAAGTATGGAAACACCATATATTTT
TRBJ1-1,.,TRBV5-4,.,CASSLELNTEAFF,TGTGCCAGCAGCTTGGAACTGAACACTGAAGCTTTCTTT
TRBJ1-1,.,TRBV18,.,CASSPQKAGTEAFF,TGTGCCAGCTCACCACAGAAGGCGGGCACTGAAGCTTTCTTT
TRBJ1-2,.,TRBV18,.,CASSPGAIYGYTF,TGTGCCAGCTCACCCGGGGCAATCTATGGCTACACCTTC
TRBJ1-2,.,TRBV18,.,CASSPGQDHYGYTF,TGTGCCAGCTCACCCGGGCAGGACCACTATGGCTACACCTTC